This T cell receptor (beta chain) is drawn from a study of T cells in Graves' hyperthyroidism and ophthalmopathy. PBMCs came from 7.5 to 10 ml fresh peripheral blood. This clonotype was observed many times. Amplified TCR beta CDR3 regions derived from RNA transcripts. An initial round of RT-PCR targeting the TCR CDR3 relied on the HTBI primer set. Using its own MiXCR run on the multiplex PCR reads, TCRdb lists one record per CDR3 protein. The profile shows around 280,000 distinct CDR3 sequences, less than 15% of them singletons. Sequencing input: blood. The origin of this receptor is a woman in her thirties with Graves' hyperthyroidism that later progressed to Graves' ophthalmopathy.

Here the CDR3 DNA reads TGTGCCAGCAGTTACTTCATCCGGGGTGGGACCGGGGAGCTGTTTTTT. Translating it yields CASSYFIRGGTGELFF. The rearrangement joins TRBV6-5 to TRBJ2-2; a possible D gene is TRBD2 (5 bases). Looked up from germline, CDR1 is MNHEY and CDR2 is SVGAGI. This CDR3 has 16 amino acids. With 1 base removed from V and 5 bases from J, the gap between germline ends came to 14 bases.